Listed here are 28 T cell receptor beta chains from one sample, sequenced in a study of T cells in Graves' hyperthyroidism and ophthalmopathy. TCR beta CDR3 region amplification was performed from RNA transcripts. The HTBI primer set served for first-round RT-PCR of the TCR CDR3. TCRdb passed the multiplex PCR reads through MiXCR, listing each CDR3 protein once. The data hold 350,000 or so distinct CDR3 sequences, with around 18% observed a single time. The sequenced material came from blood. Receptors were obtained from a woman in her thirties or forties with Graves' ophthalmopathy.

This clonotype was counted only a few times. The chain carries TRBV27 and TRBJ2-2; D not certain. The CDR3 spans 13 residues. V shed 3 bases and J shed 3 bases, with 5 bases lying between them. Germline V gene lookup returns CDR1 MNHEY and CDR2 SMNVEV (reference sequence). The CDR3 bases are TGTGCCAGCAGTTTGTTACACACCGGGGAGCTGTTTTTT. This gives the protein CASSLLHTGELFF.

This clonotype was counted at least ten times. This chain links TRBV6-5 with TRBJ2-7; D possibly corresponds to TRBD2 (6 bases). CDR3 length: 17 amino acids. Trimming took 5 bases from V and 0 from J, leaving 20 bases between them. Germline V lookup: CDR1 MNHEY, CDR2 SVGAGI. The CDR3, as DNA: TGTGCCAGCAGTACTCGACCCCGGCGGGACGGCTCCTACGAGCAGTACTTC. This codes for CASSTRPRRDGSYEQYF.

This clonotype was observed many times. The chain combines TRBV5-1 with TRBJ1-1; 9 nucleotides line up with TRBD1. The V and J ends lost 3 bases and 5 bases, in that order; junction bases with no gene match: 8. Germline V gene lookup returns CDR1 SGHRS and CDR2 YFSETQ. There are 15 residues in the CDR3. The CDR3 sequence: CASSSLGQGKTEAFF. DNA for the CDR3: TGCGCCAGCAGCTCGCTAGGACAGGGGAAGACTGAAGCTTTCTTT.

This clonotype was counted ten times or more. The V and J genes are TRBV27 and TRBJ2-7; 12 bases are a match to TRBD2. The CDR3 length is 17 residues. With V trimmed by 2 bases and J by 3 bases, 8 bases remained unmatched. Germline V gene data show CDR1 as MNHEY and CDR2 as SMNVEV (reference sequence). As DNA, the CDR3 is TGTGCCAGCAGTTTAGGGGGACTAGCGGGTATGAACTACGAGCAGTACTTC. It is translated as CASSLGGLAGMNYEQYF.

This clonotype showed up many times. The V and J genes are TRBV30 and TRBJ2-5, with 7 bases aligning to TRBD2. The V and J ends lost 0 bases and 3 bases, in that order; junction bases with no gene match: 1. The CDR3 is made up of 13 amino acids. CDR1 is GTSNPN, CDR2 SVGIG, per germline (reference sequence). The CDR3 spells CAWSVLAEETQYF. The CDR3 DNA reads as TGTGCCTGGAGTGTCCTAGCGGAAGAGACCCAGTACTTC.

This clonotype was found many times. This chain connects TRBV28 to TRBJ2-5; weak D call: TRBD2 (6 bases). Looked up from germline, CDR1 is MDHEN and CDR2 is SYDVKM. V lost 2 bases, J lost 4 bases, and 11 bases lay in between. The CDR3 has 14 residues. The CDR3 nucleotides are TGTGCCAGCAGTTTAGGAGGGATCGGAGAGACCCAGTACTTC. As protein: CASSLGGIGETQYF.

This chain joins TRBV12-3 or TRBV12-4 and TRBJ1-5, with no clear D. This CDR3 region has 16 residues. V was trimmed by 2 bases and J by 2 bases, leaving 13 bases between them. DNA of the CDR3: TGTGCCAGCAGTTTAAACCCTCCGGAAGGCAATCAGCCCCAGCATTTT. It encodes CASSLNPPEGNQPQHF.

This clonotype was seen repeatedly, ten times or more. V is TRBV6-5 and J is TRBJ2-7; D is uncertain. Trimming shortened V by 5 bases and J by 5 bases, and 13 bases separated the two germline ends. CDR1 and CDR2 (germline): MNHEY, SVGAGI. The CDR3 length is 13 residues. The CDR3 spells CASSRSPLNEQYF. As DNA, the CDR3 is TGTGCCAGCAGTCGTTCGCCTTTGAACGAGCAGTACTTC.

Details on this clonotype: Mismatch with germline at one junction end may stem from a read error. This chain joins TRBV4-1 and TRBJ1-1, with 9 bases fitting TRBD1. Germline CDR1 MGHRA, CDR2 YSYEKL. The CDR3 contains 13 residues. CDR3 sequence (DNA): TGCGCCAGCAGGGGGACAGGGAGCACTGAAGCTTCCTTT. Its protein product is CASRGTGSTEASF.

There are many counts of this clonotype. The chain carries TRBV12-3 or TRBV12-4 and TRBJ1-2; no reliable D call. This CDR3 comprises 12 residues. V was trimmed by 5 bases and J by 4 bases, leaving 8 bases between them. Here the CDR3 reads CASSQSLYGYTF. Written as DNA, the CDR3 is TGTGCCAGCAGTCAGTCTCTCTATGGCTACACCTTC.

This chain connects TRBV12-3 or TRBV12-4 to TRBJ2-5, with TRBD2 identical over 7 bases. The CDR3 runs 17 residues. The ends lost 5 bases at V and 2 bases at J; junction bases unmatched: 14. In DNA form, the CDR3 reads TGTGCCAGCAGTCCGCCTGCTAGCGGAGGGGATCAAGAGACCCAGTACTTC. Amino acids: CASSPPASGGDQETQYF.

The CDR3, as DNA: TGTGCCAGCAGTCCCTCGCGCAGGGAGAAAGAGACCCAGTACTTC. Its protein product is CASSPSRREKETQYF. The V and J genes are TRBV28 and TRBJ2-5, with D possibly called TRBD1 or TRBD2 (5 bases each). CDR3 length equals 15 residues. CDR1 is MDHEN and CDR2 is SYDVKM in the germline V gene. Trimming pared 5 bases from V and 3 bases from J, leaving 16 bases between.

This clonotype was recorded at least ten times. This chain connects TRBV29-1 to TRBJ1-5; TRBD1 agrees at 7 bases. The ends lost 4 bases at V and 3 bases at J; junction bases unmatched: 3. This CDR3 is 13 amino acids long. The germline CDR1 and CDR2 sequences are SQVTM and ANQGSEA. The CDR3 spells CSVGQGDNQPQHF. CDR3 nucleotide sequence: TGCAGCGTTGGACAGGGTGACAATCAGCCCCAGCATTTT.

This clonotype was counted a few times. The V gene is TRBV11-2, the J gene TRBJ2-3; perhaps TRBD2 as D (6 bases). Germline V lookup: CDR1 SGHAT, CDR2 FQNNGV. Trimming left V 5 bases short and J 0 bases short, with 15 bases between. This CDR3 region has 16 residues. The chain's CDR3 is CASSKEGGASTDTQYF. The CDR3, as DNA: TGTGCCAGCAGCAAAGAAGGCGGGGCTAGCACAGATACGCAGTATTTT.

This clonotype was counted many times. A much larger clonotype is one base distant, so this may be a read error. J is TRBJ2-5 and V is TRBV6-2 or TRBV6-3; D ambiguous. Germline CDR1 reads MNHEY; CDR2 reads SVGEGT. The CDR3 runs 12 residues. The CDR3 nucleotides are TGTGCCAGCAGTAAAACCCAAGAGACCCGGTACTTC. This translates into CASSKTQETRYF.

This clonotype was observed at least ten times. V is TRBV6-1 and J is TRBJ1-2; 8 bases map to TRBD1. The CDR3 extends over 13 amino acids. J lost 7 bases, V lost 6 bases, and 7 bases had no gene match. Germline V gene sequence: CDR1 MNHNS, CDR2 SASEGT. The DNA for the CDR3 is TGTGCCAGCAGCCCCACGGACAGGGCTGGCTACACCTTC. It yields the protein CASSPTDRAGYTF.

This clonotype has a count of ten or more. This chain joins TRBV12-5 and TRBJ2-5; 11 bases are shared with TRBD2. CDR3 length equals 16 residues. Trimming cost V 7 bases and J 1 base; bases outside gene matches: 8. Germline V gene lookup returns CDR1 LGHNT and CDR2 FRNRAP. CDR3: CASAHGLAGRQETQYF. The CDR3 region has the DNA TGTGCTAGTGCCCACGGACTAGCGGGTCGCCAAGAGACCCAGTACTTC.

Many counts were recorded for this clonotype. The rearrangement joins TRBV7-2 to TRBJ2-2, with 11 bases identical to TRBD2. The CDR3 has 15 residues. Per the germline V gene, CDR1 is SGHTA and CDR2 is FQGNSA. Trimming at V came to 2 bases and at J to 7 bases, leaving 3 bases not matched to a gene. CDR3 loop: CASSLTSGSGGELFF. The CDR3, as DNA: TGTGCCAGCAGCTTAACTAGCGGGAGCGGCGGGGAGCTGTTTTTT.

This clonotype has ten or more counts. The V and J genes are TRBV15 and TRBJ2-5, with 13 bases that match TRBD2. Germline values: CDR1 LNHNV, CDR2 YYDKDF (reference sequence). CDR3 length: 14 residues. The V segment lost 5 bases and the J segment 5 bases; nucleotides outside the gene matches: 2. Here the CDR3 reads CATSGGLAGETQYF. As DNA, the CDR3 is TGTGCCACCAGCGGGGGACTAGCGGGGGAGACCCAGTACTTC.

V gene TRBV12-3 or TRBV12-4 combines with J gene TRBJ1-5; 9 positions match TRBD1. This CDR3 has 16 amino acids. V dropped 5 bases and J dropped 3; count of bases not matched to a gene: 8. In DNA, the CDR3 is TGTGCCAGCAGTCCGACAGGGGGAATTTACAATCAGCCCCAGCATTTT. This translates into CASSPTGGIYNQPQHF.

This clonotype was counted many times. The chain recombines TRBV6-5 with TRBJ1-6; D is ambiguous. CDR1 and CDR2 from the germline V gene are MNHEY and SVGAGI. Trimming removed 0 bases at V and 6 bases at J, with 3 bases between. CDR3 size: 13 residues. As DNA, the CDR3 is TGTGCCAGCAGTTACTCGCCTAATTCACCCCTCCACTTT. Its translation is CASSYSPNSPLHF.

This clonotype was seen at least ten times. The V gene is TRBV2, the J gene TRBJ2-1, with 12 nucleotides matching TRBD2. The germline CDR1 and CDR2 sequences are SNHLY and FYNNEI. CDR3 length: 19 amino acids. Losses at the gene ends were 6 bases for V and 5 bases for J; bases not matched to a gene: 17. The CDR3 region is CASRPPWRASGRGNNEQFF. CDR3 in DNA: TGTGCCAGCAGACCCCCTTGGAGGGCTAGCGGGAGGGGAAACAATGAGCAGTTCTTC. The whole variable domain, remainder taken from reference TRBV2 and TRBJ2-1, is EPEVTQTPSHQVTQMGQEVILRCVPISNHLYFYWYRQILGQKVEFLVSFYNNEISEKSEIFDDQFSVERPDGSNFTLKIRSTKLEDSAMYFCASRPPWRASGRGNNEQFFGPGTRLTVL.

This clonotype showed up many times. The gene calls are TRBV20-1 and TRBJ1-1; 8 bases map to TRBD1. The V gene end was trimmed by 6 bases and the J gene end by 0 bases; junction bases not matched to a gene: 12. Germline V gives CDR1 DFQATT, CDR2 SNEGSKA (reference sequence). The CDR3 sequence is 16 residues long. CDR3 protein: CSAEPGGMGLNTEAFF. CDR3 bases: TGCAGTGCAGAACCAGGGGGCATGGGATTGAACACTGAAGCTTTCTTT.

This clonotype was counted at least ten times. The rearrangement links TRBV9 to TRBJ1-2; D possibly corresponds to TRBD1 (6 bases). CDR1 is SGDLS, CDR2 YYNGEE, per germline. Between the trimmed V and J ends, which lost 4 bases and 3 bases, there was a span of 19 bases. The CDR3 consists of 16 residues. Here the CDR3 reads CASSPELGGNYYGYTF. For the CDR3, the DNA is TGTGCCAGCAGCCCCGAGCTCGGGGGCAACTACTATGGCTACACCTTC.

At least ten counts were recorded for this clonotype. The chain joins TRBV4-1 to TRBJ1-3, with a tentative D call TRBD1 (5 bases). Trimming pared 0 bases from V and 0 bases from J, leaving 15 bases between. Germline assignment: CDR1 MGHRA and CDR2 YSYEKL. The CDR3 totals 18 residues. CDR3 in DNA: TGCGCCAGCAGCCAAGATAGTCGGGGCCCTCCCTCTGGAAACACCATATATTTT. Protein product: CASSQDSRGPPSGNTIYF.

Ten or more counts support this clonotype. The chain carries TRBV2 and TRBJ1-1, with 8 positions matching TRBD1. The V and J ends lost 8 bases and 3 bases, in that order; junction bases with no gene match: 14. Germline CDR1 and CDR2: SNHLY and FYNNEI. The CDR3 contains 16 residues. CDR3 nucleotide sequence: TGTGCCAGCCTCAGGGACAGGTTGATTGCGGACACTGAAGCTTTCTTT. Its translation: CASLRDRLIADTEAFF.

This rearrangement joins TRBV27 to TRBJ1-3; D may be TRBD1 (6 bases). V was cut by 0 bases and J by 1 base, with 13 bases left in between. The CDR3 runs to 17 residues. Germline V gene lookup returns CDR1 MNHEY and CDR2 SMNVEV (reference sequence). The CDR3 is CASSLSWRGASGNTIYF. CDR3 in DNA: TGTGCCAGCAGTTTATCGTGGCGGGGGGCATCTGGAAACACCATATATTTT.

There are many counts of this clonotype. The chain recombines TRBV7-8 with TRBJ1-6, with D perhaps matching TRBD1 (5 bases). The germline V gene encodes CDR1 SGHVS and CDR2 FQNEAQ. The CDR3 totals 15 residues. Trimming removed 7 bases at V and 7 bases at J, with 17 bases between. CDR3 loop: CASTRRRDANSPLHF. Written as DNA, the CDR3 is TGTGCCAGCACCCGAAGGAGGGACGCCAATTCACCCCTCCACTTT.